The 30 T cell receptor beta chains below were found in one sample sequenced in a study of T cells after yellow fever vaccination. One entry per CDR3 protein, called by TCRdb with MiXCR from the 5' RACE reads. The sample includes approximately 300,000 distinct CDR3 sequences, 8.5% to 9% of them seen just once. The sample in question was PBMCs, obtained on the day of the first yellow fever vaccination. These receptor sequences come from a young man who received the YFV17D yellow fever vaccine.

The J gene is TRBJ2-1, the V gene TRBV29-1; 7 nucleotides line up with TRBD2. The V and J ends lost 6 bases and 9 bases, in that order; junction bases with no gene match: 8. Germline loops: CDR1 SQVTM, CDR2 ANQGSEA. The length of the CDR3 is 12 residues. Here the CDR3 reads CSVKTGGVEQFF. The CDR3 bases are TGCAGCGTCAAAACTGGGGGGGTTGAGCAGTTCTTC.

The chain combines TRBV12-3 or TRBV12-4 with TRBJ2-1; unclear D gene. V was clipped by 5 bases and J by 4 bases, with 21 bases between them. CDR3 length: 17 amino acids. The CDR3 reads CASSAGFRPPKYNEQFF. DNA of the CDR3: TGTGCCAGCAGTGCTGGATTCAGGCCCCCGAAATACAATGAGCAGTTCTTC.

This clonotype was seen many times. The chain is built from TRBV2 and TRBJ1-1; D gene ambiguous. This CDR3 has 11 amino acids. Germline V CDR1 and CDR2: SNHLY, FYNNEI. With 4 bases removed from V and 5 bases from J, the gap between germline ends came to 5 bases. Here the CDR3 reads CASSVGTEAFF. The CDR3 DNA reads TGTGCCAGCAGTGTTGGGACTGAAGCTTTCTTT.

CDR3 amino acids: CASSLVGGSSTDTQYF. In DNA, the CDR3 is TGCGCCAGCAGCTTGGTTGGGGGGTCTAGCACAGATACGCAGTATTTT. V is TRBV5-1 and J is TRBJ2-3; D might be TRBD2 (6 bases). The CDR3 extends over 16 amino acids. Trimming pared 0 bases from V and 0 bases from J, leaving 11 bases between. The V gene's germline CDR1 is SGHRS and CDR2 YFSETQ.

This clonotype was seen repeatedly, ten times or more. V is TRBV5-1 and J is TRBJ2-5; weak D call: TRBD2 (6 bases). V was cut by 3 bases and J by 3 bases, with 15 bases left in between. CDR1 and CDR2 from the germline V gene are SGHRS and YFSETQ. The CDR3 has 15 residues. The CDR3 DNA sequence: TGCGCCAGCAGCTCGACCCCGGGAGTGGAAGAGACCCAGTACTTC. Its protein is CASSSTPGVEETQYF.

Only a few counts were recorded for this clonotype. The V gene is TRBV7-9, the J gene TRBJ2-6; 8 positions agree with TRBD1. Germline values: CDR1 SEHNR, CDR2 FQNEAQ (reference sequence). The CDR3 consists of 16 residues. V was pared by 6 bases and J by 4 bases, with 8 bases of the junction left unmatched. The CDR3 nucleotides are TGTGCCAGCAGAAATGGACAGGGAACGGGGGCCAACGTCCTGACTTTC. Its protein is CASRNGQGTGANVLTF.

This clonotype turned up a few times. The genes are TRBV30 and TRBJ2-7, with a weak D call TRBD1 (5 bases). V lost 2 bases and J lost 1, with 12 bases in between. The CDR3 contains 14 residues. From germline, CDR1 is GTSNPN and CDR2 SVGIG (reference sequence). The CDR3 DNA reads TGTGCCTGGAGTCGCGACCGACAGTCCTACGAGCAGTACTTC. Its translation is CAWSRDRQSYEQYF.

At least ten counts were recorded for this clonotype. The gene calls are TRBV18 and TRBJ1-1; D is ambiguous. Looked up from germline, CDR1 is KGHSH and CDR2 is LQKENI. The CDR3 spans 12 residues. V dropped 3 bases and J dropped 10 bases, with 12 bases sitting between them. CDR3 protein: CASSPRGNVAFF. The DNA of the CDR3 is TGTGCCAGCTCACCGCGTGGGAATGTAGCTTTCTTT.

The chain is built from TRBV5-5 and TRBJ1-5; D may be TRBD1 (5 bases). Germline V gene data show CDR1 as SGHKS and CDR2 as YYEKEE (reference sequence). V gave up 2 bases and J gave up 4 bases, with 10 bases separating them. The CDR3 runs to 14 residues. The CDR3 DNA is TGTGCCAGCAGCTTTATTGGGGGAAATCAGCCCCAGCATTTT. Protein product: CASSFIGGNQPQHF.

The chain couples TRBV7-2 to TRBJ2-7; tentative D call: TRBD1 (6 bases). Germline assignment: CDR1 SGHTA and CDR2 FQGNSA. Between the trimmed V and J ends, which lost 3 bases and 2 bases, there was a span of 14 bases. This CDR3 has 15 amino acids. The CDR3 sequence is CASSFPTGRTYEQYF. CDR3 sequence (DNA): TGTGCCAGCAGCTTCCCGACAGGCCGGACCTACGAGCAGTACTTC.

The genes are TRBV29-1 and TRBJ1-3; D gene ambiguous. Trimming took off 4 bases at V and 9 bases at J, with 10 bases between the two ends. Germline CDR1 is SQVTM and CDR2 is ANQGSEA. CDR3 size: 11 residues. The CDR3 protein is CSVAVGSTIYF. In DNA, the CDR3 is TGCAGCGTTGCGGTCGGATCCACCATATATTTT.

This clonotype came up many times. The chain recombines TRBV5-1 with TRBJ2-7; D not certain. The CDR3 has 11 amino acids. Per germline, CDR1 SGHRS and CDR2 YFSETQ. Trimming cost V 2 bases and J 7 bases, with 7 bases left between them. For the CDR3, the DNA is TGCGCCAGCAGCTTCGCCGAAGAGCAGTACTTC. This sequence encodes CASSFAEEQYF.

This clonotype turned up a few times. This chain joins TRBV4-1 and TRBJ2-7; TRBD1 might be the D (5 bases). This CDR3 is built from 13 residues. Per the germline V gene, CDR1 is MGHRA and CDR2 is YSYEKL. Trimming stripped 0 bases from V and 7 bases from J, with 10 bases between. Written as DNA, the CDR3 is TGCGCCAGCAGCCAAGAAGCGAGGACAGAGCAGTACGTC. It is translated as CASSQEARTEQYV.

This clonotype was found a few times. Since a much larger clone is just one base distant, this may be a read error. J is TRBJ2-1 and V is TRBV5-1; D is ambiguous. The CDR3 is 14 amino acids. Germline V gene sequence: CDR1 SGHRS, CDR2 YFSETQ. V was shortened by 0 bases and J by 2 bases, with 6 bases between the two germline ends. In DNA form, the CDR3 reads TGCGCCAGCAGCTTGGCGGTTACCTACAATGAGCAGTTCTTC. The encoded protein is CASSLAVTYNEQFF.

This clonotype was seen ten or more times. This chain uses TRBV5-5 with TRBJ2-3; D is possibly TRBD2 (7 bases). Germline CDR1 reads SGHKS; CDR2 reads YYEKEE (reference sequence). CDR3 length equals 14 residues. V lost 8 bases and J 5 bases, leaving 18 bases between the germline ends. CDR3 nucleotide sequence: TGTGCCAGTGGGGGGGCGAGTAGTGGAGATACGCAGTATTTT. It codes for CASGGASSGDTQYF.

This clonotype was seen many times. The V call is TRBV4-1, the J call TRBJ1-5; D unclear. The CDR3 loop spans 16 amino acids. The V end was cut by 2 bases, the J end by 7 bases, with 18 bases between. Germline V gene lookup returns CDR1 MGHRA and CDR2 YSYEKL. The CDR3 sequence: CASSQLPLGGWQPQHF. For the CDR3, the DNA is TGCGCCAGCAGCCAACTCCCACTCGGAGGGTGGCAGCCCCAGCATTTT.

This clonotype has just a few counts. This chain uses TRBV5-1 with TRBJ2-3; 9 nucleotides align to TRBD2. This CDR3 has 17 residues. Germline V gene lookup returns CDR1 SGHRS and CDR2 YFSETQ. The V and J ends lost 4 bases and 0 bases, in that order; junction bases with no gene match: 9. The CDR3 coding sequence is TGCGCCAGCAGCCTTGTGGCGGGGGGGATGAGCACAGATACGCAGTATTTT. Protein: CASSLVAGGMSTDTQYF.

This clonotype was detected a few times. The CDR3 sequence: CASSPRRIGHQGQETQYF. CDR3 coding DNA: TGTGCCAGCAGTCCGAGAAGAATAGGTCATCAGGGCCAAGAGACCCAGTACTTC. The rearrangement joins TRBV12-3 or TRBV12-4 to TRBJ2-5, with D possibly matching TRBD1 (5 bases). This CDR3 has 18 residues. V shed 5 bases and J shed 1 base, with 23 bases lying between them.

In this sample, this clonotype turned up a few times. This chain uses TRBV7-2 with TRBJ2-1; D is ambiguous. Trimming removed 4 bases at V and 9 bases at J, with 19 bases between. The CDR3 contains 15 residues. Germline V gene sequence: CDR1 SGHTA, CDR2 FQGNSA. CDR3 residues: CASSSSPPTVGEQFF. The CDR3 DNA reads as TGTGCCAGCAGCTCTTCCCCACCAACCGTCGGTGAGCAGTTCTTC.

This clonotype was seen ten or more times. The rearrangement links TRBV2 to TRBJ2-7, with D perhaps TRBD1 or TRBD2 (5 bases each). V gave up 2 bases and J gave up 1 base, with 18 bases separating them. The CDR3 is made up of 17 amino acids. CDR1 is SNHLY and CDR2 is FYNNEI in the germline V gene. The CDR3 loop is CASSESPLGRNSYEQYF. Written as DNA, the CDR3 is TGTGCCAGCAGTGAATCCCCACTGGGACGTAATTCCTACGAGCAGTACTTC.

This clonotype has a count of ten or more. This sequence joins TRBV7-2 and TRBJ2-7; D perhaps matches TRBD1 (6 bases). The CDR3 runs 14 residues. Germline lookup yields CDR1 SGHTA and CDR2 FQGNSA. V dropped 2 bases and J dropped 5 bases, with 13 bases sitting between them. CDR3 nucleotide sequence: TGTGCCAGCAGCTTAAGGGACAACTTACACGAGCAGTACTTC. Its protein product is CASSLRDNLHEQYF.

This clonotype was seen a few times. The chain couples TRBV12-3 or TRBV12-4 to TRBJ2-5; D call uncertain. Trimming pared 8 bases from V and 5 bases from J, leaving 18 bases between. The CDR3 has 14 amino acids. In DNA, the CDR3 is TGTGCCAGCTGTTGGCACGGTGAAGGGGAGACCCAGTACTTC. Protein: CASCWHGEGETQYF.

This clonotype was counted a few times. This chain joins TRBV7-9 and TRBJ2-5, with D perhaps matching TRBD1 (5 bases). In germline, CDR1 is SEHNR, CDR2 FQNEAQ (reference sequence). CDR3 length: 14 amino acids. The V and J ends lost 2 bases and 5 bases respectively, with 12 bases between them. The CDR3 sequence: CASSLPTAGETQYF. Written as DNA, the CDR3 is TGTGCCAGCAGCTTACCGACGGCAGGGGAGACCCAGTACTTC.

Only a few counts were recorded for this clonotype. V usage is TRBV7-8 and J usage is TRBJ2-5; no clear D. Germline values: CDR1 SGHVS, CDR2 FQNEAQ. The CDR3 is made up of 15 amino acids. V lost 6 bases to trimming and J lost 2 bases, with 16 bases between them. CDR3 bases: TGTGCCAGCAGGTTCCGGGCCGTACAACAAGAGACCCAGTACTTC. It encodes CASRFRAVQQETQYF.

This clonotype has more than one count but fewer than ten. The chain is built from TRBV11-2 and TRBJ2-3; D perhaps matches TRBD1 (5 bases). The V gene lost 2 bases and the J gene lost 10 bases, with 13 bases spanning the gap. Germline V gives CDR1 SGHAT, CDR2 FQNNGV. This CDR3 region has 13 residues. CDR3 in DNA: TGTGCCAGCAGCTTAACACAGGCGGCTCCGCAGTATTTT. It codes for CASSLTQAAPQYF. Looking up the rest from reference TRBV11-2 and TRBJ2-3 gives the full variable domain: EAGVAQSPRYKIIEKRQSVAFWCNPISGHATLYWYQQILGQGPKLLIQFQNNGVVDDSQLPKDRFSAERLKGVDSTLKIQPAKLEDSAVYLCASSLTQAAPQYFGPGTRLTVL.

The CDR3 DNA reads TGTGCCAGCAGGGACGAGGGACCCCTCCACTTT. Translating gives CASRDEGPLHF. The J gene is TRBJ1-6, the V gene TRBV12-3 or TRBV12-4; D is unresolved. V dropped 6 bases and J dropped 12 bases, with 9 bases sitting between them. The CDR3 is made up of 11 amino acids.

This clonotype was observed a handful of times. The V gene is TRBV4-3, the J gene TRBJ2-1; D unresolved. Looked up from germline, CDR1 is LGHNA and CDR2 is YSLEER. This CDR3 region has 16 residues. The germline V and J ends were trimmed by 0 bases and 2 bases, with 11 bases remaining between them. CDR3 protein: CASSQEGPPAYNEQFF. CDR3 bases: TGCGCCAGCAGCCAAGAGGGCCCTCCGGCCTACAATGAGCAGTTCTTC.

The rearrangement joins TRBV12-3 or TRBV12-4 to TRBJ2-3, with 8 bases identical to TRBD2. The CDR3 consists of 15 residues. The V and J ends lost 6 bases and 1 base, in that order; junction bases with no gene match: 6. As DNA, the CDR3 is TGTGCCAGCAGAGAAACGGGGGGGCGCACAGATACGCAGTATTTT. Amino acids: CASRETGGRTDTQYF.

The CDR3 DNA sequence: TGTGCCAGCAGTGCCGCGGAATACAATGAGCAGTTCTTC. This sequence encodes CASSAAEYNEQFF. The chain uses TRBV2 and TRBJ2-1; no reliable D call. This CDR3 spans 13 amino acids. V was cut by 4 bases and J by 4 bases, with 8 bases left in between. CDR1 and CDR2 (germline): SNHLY, FYNNEI.

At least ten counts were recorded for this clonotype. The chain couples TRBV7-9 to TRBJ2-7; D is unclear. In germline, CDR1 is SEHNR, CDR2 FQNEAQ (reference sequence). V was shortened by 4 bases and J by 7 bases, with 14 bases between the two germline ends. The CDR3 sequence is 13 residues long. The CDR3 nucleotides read TGTGCCAGCAGCTCCCTCACTTTAGGTGAGCAGTACTTC. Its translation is CASSSLTLGEQYF. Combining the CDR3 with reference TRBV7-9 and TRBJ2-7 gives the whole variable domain DTGVSQNPRHKITKRGQNVTFRCDPISEHNRLYWYRQTLGQGPEFLTYFQNEAQLEKSRLLSDRFSAERPKGSFSTLEIQRTEQGDSAMYLCASSSLTLGEQYFGPGTRLTVT.